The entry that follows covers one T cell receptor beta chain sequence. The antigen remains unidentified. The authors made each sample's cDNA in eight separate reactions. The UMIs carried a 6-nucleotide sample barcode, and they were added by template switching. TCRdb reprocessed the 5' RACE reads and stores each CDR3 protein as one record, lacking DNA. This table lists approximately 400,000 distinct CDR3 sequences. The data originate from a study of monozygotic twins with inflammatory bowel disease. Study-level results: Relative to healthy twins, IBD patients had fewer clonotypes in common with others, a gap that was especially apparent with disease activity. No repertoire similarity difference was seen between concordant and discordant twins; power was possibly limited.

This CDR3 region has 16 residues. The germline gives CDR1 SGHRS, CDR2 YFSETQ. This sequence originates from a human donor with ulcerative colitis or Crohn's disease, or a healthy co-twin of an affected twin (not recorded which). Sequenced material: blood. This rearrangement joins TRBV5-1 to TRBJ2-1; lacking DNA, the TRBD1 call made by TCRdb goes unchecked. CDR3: CASSFPGTGVGDEQFF. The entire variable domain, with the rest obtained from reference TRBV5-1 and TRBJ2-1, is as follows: KAGVTQTPRYLIKTRGQQVTLSCSPISGHRSVSWYQQTPGQGLQFLFEYFSETQRNKGNFPGRFSGRQFSNSRSEMNVSTLELGDSALYLCASSFPGTGVGDEQFFGPGTRLTVL.